The subject of this entry is one T cell receptor beta chain. Between the trimmed V and J ends, which lost 4 bases and 0 bases, there was a span of 12 bases. Germline V CDR1 and CDR2: KGHSH, LQKENI. The CDR3 is 15 residues long. This record comes from a study of cytomegalovirus exposure and HLA in healthy donors. Study information: The 100 to 150 validation repertoires, a later analysis reported, used the same platform as the approximately 670 repertoires from the first cohort.

This table comes from immunoSEQ multiplex PCR, and its TCRdb copy is limited to in-frame clones, with some not included. Of about 360,000 clones listed, about nine tenths were seen once; the top ten hold under 0.9%. V gene TRBV18 combines with J gene TRBJ1-1, with D uncertain. The sequence was obtained from a woman between 18 and 29 years old in good health and CMV-seronegative. Sequenced material: PBMCs. In DNA, the CDR3 is TGTGCCAGCTCACTCTCGACGGGGTTGAACACTGAAGCTTTCTTT. As protein: CASSLSTGLNTEAFF.